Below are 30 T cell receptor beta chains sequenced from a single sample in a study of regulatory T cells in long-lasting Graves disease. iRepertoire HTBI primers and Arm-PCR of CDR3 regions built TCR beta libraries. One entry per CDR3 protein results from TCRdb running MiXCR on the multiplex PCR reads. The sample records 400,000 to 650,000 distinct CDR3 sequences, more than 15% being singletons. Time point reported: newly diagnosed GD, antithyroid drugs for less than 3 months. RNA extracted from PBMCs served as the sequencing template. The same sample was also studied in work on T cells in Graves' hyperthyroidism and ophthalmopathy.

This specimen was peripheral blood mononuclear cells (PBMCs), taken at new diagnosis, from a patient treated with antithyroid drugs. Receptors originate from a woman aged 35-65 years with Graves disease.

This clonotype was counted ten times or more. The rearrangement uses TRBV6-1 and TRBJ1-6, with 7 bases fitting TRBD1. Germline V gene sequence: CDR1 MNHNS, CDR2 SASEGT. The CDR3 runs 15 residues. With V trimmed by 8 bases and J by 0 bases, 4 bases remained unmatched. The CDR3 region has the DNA TGTGCCAGCCGGGACAGCTACTCCTATAATTCACCCCTCCACTTT. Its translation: CASRDSYSYNSPLHF.

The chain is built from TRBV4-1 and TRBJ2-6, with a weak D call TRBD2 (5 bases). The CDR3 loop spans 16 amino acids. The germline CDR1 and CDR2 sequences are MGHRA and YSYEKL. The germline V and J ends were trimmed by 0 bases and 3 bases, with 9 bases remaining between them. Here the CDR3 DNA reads TGCGCCAGCAGCCAAGATTTGGGGAGTGGGGCCAACGTCCTGACTTTC. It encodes CASSQDLGSGANVLTF.

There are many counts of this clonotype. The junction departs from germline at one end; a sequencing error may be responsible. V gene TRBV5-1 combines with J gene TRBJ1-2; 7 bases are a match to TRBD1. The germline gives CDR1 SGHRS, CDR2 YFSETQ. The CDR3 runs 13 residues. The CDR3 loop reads CASSLLEETGKDF. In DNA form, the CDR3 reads TGCGCCAGCAGCCTCCTCGAAGAGACAGGGAAGGACTTC.

CDR3 DNA sequence: TGTGCCAGTAGTATCCAGGGGAAAAACACTGAAGCTTTCTTT. This gives the protein CASSIQGKNTEAFF. V usage is TRBV19 and J usage is TRBJ1-1; TRBD1 is a possible D gene (6 bases). The length of the CDR3 is 14 residues. Germline CDR1 and CDR2: LNHDA and SQIVND (reference sequence). V was clipped by 3 bases and J by 2 bases, with 10 bases between them.

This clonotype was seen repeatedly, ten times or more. CDR3 bases: TGCAGCGTTGGAGGGACGAATGGCTACACCTTC. Amino acids: CSVGGTNGYTF. V usage is TRBV29-1 and J usage is TRBJ1-2, with D perhaps TRBD1 (5 bases). The germline V and J ends were trimmed by 4 bases and 6 bases, with 9 bases remaining between them. The CDR3 extends over 11 amino acids. From germline, CDR1 is SQVTM and CDR2 ANQGSEA.

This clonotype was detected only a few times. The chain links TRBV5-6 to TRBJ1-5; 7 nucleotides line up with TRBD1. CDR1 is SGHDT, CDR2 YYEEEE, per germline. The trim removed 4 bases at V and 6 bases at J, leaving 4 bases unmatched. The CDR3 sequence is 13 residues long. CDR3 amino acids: CASSARQGQPQHF. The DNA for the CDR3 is TGTGCCAGCAGCGCAAGACAGGGTCAGCCCCAGCATTTT.

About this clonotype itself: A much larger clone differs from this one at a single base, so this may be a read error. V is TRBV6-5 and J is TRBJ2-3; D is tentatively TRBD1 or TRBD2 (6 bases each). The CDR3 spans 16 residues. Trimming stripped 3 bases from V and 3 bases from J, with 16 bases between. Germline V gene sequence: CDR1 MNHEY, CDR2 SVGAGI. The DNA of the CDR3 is TGTGCCAGCAGTTATAGGGGGGACGCATCAACAGATACGCAGTATTTT. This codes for CASSYRGDASTDTQYF.

The CDR3 DNA reads TGCAGTGCCCCGGAGCGGGGGGCCAAAGATACGCAGTATTTT. Its protein product is CSAPERGAKDTQYF. V gene TRBV20-1 combines with J gene TRBJ2-3, with 9 bases aligning to TRBD2. Germline V CDR1 and CDR2: DFQATT, SNEGSKA (reference sequence). With 6 bases clipped from V and 5 bases from J, the junction kept 9 bases outside the gene matches. The length of the CDR3 is 14 residues.

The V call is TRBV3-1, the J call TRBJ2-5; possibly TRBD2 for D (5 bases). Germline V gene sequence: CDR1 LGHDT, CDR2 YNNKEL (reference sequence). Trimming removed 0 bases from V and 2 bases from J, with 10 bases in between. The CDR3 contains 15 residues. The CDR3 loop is CASSQDLGEQETQYF. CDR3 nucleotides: TGTGCCAGCAGCCAAGATCTGGGAGAGCAAGAGACCCAGTACTTC.

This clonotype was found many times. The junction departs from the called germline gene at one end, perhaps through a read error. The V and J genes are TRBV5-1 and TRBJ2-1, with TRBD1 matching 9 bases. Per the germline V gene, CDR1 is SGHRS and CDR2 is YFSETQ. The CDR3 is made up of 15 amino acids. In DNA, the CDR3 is TGTGCCAGCAGCTTATGGGACAGGGAGGGCAATGAGCAGTTCTTC. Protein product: CASSLWDREGNEQFF.

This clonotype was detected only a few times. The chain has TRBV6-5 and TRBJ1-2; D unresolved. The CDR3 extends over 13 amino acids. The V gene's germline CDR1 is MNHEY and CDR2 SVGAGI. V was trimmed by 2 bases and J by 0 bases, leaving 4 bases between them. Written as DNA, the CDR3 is TGTGCCAGCAGTTACCAGTCTAACTATGGCTACACCTTC. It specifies CASSYQSNYGYTF.

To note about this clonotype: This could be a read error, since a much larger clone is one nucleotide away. The CDR3 DNA sequence: TGTGCCAGCAGCCCCATGCGGAATTCACCCCTCCACTTT. Translating gives CASSPMRNSPLHF. V gene TRBV7-9 combines with J gene TRBJ1-6; the D is unclear. With 5 bases removed from V and 7 bases from J, the gap between germline ends came to 9 bases. The germline CDR1 and CDR2 sequences are SEHNR and FQNEAQ (reference sequence). This CDR3 contains 13 residues.

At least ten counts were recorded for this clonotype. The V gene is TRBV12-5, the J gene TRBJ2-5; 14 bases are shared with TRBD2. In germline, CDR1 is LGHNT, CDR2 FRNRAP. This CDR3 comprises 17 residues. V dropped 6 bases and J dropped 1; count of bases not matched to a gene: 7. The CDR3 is CASGSGLAGEAQETQYF. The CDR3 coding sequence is TGTGCTAGTGGCTCGGGACTAGCGGGGGAAGCCCAAGAGACCCAGTACTTC.

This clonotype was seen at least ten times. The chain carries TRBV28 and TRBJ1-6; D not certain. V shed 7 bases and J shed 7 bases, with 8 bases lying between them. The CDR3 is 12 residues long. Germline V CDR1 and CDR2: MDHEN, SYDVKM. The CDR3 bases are TGTGCCAGCACCGTAGTAAATTCACCCCTCCACTTT. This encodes CASTVVNSPLHF.

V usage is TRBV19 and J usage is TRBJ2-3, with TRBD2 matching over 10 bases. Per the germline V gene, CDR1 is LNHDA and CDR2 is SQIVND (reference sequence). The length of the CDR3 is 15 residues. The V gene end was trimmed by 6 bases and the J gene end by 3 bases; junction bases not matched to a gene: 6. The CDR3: CASRRSGGATDTQYF. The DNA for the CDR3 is TGTGCCAGTAGAAGGAGCGGGGGGGCAACAGATACGCAGTATTTT.

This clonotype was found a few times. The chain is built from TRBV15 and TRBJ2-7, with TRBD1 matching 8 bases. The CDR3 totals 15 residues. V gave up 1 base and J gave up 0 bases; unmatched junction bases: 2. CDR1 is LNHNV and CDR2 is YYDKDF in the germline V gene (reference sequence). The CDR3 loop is CATSRGQGTSYEQYF. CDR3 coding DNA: TGTGCCACCAGCAGAGGACAGGGGACCTCCTACGAGCAGTACTTC.

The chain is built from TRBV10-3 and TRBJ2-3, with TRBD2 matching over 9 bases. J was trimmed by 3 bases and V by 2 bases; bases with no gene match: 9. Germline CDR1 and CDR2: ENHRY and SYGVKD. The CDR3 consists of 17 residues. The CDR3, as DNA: TGTGCCATCAGTGAGAGGGCGGGGGGGCTATCGACAGATACGCAGTATTTT. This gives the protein CAISERAGGLSTDTQYF.

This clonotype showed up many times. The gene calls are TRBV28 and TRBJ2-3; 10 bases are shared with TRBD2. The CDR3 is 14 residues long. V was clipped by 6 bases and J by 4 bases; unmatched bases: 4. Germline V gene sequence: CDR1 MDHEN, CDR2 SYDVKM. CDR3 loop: CASSSGTSADTQYF. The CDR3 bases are TGTGCCAGCAGCTCCGGGACTAGCGCAGATACGCAGTATTTT.

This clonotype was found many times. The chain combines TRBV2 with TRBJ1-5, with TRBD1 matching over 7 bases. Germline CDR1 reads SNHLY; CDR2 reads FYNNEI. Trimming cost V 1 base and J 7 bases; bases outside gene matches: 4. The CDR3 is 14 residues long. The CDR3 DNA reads TGTGCCAGCAGTGAAGGAGGGGGCCGACAGCCCCAGCATTTT. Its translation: CASSEGGGRQPQHF.

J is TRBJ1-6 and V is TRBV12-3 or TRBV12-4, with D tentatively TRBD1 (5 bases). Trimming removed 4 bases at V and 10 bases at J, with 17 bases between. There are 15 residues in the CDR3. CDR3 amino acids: CASSSGTSIRSPLHF. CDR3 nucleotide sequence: TGTGCCAGCAGTTCCGGGACCTCTATTAGGTCACCCCTCCACTTT.

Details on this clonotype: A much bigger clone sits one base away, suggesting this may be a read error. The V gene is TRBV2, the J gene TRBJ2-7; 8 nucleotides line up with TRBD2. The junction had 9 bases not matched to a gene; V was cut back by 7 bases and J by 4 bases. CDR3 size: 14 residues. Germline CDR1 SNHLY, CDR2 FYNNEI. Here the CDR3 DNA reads TGTGCCAGCAATGAGGGTATAGCGGGGTACGAGCAGTACTTC. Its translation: CASNEGIAGYEQYF. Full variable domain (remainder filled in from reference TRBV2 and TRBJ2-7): EPEVTQTPSHQVTQMGQEVILRCVPISNHLYFYWYRQILGQKVEFLVSFYNNEISEKSEIFDDQFSVERPDGSNFTLKIRSTKLEDSAMYFCASNEGIAGYEQYFGPGTRLTVT.

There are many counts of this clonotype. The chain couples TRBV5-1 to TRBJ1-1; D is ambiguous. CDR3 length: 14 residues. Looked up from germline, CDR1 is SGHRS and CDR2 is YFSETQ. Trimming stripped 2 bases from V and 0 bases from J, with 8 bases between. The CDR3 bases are TGCGCCAGCAGCTTAGGCGTCGTGAACACTGAAGCTTTCTTT. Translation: CASSLGVVNTEAFF. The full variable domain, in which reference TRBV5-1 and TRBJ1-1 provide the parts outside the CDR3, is KAGVTQTPRYLIKTRGQQVTLSCSPISGHRSVSWYQQTPGQGLQFLFEYFSETQRNKGNFPGRFSGRQFSNSRSEMNVSTLELGDSALYLCASSLGVVNTEAFFGQGTRLTVV.

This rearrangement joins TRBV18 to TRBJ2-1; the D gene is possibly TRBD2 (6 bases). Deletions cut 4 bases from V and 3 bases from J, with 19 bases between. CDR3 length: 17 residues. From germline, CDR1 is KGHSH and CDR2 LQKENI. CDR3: CASSQNPIAGSYNEQFF. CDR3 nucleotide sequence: TGTGCCAGCTCACAAAACCCGATTGCGGGGAGCTACAATGAGCAGTTCTTC.

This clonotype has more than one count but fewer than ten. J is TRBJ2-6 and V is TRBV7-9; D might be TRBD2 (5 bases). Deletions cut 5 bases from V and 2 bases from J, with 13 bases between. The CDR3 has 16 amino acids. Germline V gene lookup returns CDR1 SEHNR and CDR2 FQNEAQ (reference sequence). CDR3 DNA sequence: TGTGCCAGCAGCCCTCCGCGGGTCACTGGGGCCAACGTCCTGACTTTC. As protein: CASSPPRVTGANVLTF. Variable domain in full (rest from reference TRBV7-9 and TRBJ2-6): DTGVSQNPRHKITKRGQNVTFRCDPISEHNRLYWYRQTLGQGPEFLTYFQNEAQLEKSRLLSDRFSAERPKGSFSTLEIQRTEQGDSAMYLCASSPPRVTGANVLTFGAGSRLTVL.

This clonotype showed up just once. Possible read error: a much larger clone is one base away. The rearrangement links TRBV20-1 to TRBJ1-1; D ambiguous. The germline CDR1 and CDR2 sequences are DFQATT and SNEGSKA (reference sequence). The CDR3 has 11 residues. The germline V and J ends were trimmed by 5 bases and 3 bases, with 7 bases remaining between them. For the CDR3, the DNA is TGCAGTGCTGGACGAGACACTGAAGCTTTCTTT. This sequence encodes CSAGRDTEAFF.

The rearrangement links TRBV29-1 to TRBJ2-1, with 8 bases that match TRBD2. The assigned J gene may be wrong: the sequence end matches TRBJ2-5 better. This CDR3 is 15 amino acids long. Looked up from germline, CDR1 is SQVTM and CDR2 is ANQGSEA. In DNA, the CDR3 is TGCAGCGTTGAAGGCGGGCGGGGGGACCAAGAGACCCAGTACTTC. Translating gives CSVEGGRGDQETQYF.

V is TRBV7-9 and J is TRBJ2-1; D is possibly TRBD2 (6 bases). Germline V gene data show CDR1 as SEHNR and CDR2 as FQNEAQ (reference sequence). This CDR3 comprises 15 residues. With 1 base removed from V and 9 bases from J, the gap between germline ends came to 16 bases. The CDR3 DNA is TGTGCCAGCAGCTTAGTCGAGGGAGGCTTTTCTGAGCAGTTCTTC. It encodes CASSLVEGGFSEQFF.

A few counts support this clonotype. CDR3 sequence (DNA): TGTGCCACCAGCAGAGTGGGGGAGGACACTGAAGCTTTCTTT. It encodes CATSRVGEDTEAFF. The chain combines TRBV15 with TRBJ1-1; D might be TRBD1 (5 bases). V lost 1 base and J 3 bases, leaving 9 bases between the germline ends. The CDR3 covers 14 residues. Germline V gene sequence: CDR1 LNHNV, CDR2 YYDKDF (reference sequence).

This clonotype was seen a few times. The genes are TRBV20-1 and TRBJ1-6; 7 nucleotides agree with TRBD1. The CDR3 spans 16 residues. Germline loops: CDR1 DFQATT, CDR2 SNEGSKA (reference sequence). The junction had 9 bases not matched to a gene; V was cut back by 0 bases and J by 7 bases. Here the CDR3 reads CSARDRRQGYNSPLHF. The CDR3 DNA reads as TGCAGTGCTAGAGATCGCCGACAGGGCTACAATTCACCCCTCCACTTT.

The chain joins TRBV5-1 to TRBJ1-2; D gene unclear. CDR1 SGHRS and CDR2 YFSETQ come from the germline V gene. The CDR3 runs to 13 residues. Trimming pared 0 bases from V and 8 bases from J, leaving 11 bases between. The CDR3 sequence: CASSLETYIGYTF. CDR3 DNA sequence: TGCGCCAGCAGCTTGGAGACCTATATAGGCTACACCTTC.